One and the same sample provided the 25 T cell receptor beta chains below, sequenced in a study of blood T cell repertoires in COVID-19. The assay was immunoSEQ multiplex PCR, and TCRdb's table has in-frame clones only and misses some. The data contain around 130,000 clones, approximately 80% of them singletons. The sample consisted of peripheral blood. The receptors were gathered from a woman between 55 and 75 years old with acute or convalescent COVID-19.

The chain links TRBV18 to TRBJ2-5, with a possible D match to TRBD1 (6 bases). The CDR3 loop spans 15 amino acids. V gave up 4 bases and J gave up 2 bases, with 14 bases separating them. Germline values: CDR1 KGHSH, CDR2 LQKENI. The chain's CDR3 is CASSLRQAYQETQYF. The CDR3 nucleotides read TGTGCCAGCTCACTCCGACAGGCCTATCAAGAGACCCAGTACTTC.

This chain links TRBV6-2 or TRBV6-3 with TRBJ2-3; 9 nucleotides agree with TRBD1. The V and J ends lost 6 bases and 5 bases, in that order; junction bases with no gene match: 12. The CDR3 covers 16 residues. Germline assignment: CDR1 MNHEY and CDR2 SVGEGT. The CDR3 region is CASSHGPGQGIDTQYF. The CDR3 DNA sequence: TGTGCCAGCAGCCACGGACCGGGACAGGGAATAGATACGCAGTATTTT.

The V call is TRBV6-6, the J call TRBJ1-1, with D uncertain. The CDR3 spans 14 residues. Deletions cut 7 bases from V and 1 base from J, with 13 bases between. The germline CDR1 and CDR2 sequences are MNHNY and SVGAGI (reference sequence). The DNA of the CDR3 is TGTGCCAGCACCATTAGCGAGGGGAACACTGAAGCTTTCTTT. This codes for CASTISEGNTEAFF.

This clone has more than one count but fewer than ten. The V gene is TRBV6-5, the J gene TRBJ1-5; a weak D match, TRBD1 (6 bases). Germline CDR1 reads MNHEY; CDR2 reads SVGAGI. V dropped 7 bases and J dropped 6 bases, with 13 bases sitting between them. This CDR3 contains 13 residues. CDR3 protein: CASTEQGRQPQHF. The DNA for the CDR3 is TGTGCCAGCACGGAGCAGGGGCGTCAGCCCCAGCATTTT.

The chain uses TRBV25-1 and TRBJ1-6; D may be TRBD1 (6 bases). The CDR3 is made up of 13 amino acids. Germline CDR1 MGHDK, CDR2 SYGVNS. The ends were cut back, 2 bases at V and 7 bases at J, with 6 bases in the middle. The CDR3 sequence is CASSEQGNSPLHF. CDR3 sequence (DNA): TGTGCCAGCAGTGAACAGGGGAATTCACCCCTCCACTTT. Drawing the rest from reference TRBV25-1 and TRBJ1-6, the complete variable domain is EADIYQTPRYLVIGTGKKITLECSQTMGHDKMYWYQQDPGMELHLIHYSYGVNSTEKGDLSSESTVSRIRTEHFPLTLESARPSHTSQYLCASSEQGNSPLHFGNGTRLTVT.

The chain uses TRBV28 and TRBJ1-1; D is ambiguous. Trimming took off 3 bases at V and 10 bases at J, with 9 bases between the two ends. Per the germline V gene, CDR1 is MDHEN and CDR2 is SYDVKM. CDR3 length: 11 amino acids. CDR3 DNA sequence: TGTGCCAGCAGTTTTAGGCGGGGAGCTTTCTTT. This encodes CASSFRRGAFF.

As DNA, the CDR3 is TGTGCCATCAGTGAGAGAGACAGGGGCACTGAAGCTTTCTTT. Translating gives CAISERDRGTEAFF. V gene TRBV10-3 combines with J gene TRBJ1-1; 8 bases align to TRBD1. The CDR3 length is 14 residues. Looked up from germline, CDR1 is ENHRY and CDR2 is SYGVKD. V dropped 2 bases and J dropped 4; count of bases not matched to a gene: 3.

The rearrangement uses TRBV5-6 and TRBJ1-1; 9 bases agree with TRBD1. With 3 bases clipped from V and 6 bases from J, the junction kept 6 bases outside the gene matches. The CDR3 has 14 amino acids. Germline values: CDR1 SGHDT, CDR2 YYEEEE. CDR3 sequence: CASSSTGGTAEAFF. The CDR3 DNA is TGTGCCAGCAGCTCGACAGGGGGAACTGCTGAAGCTTTCTTT. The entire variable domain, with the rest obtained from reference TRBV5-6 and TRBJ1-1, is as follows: DAGVTQSPTHLIKTRGQQVTLRCSPKSGHDTVSWYQQALGQGPQFIFQYYEEEERQRGNFPDRFSGHQFPNYSSELNVNALLLGDSALYLCASSSTGGTAEAFFGQGTRLTVV.

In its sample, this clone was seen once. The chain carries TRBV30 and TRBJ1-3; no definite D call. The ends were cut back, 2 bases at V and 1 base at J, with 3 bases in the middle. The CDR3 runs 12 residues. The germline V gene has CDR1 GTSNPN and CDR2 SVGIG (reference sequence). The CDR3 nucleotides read TGTGCCTGGAGTCCTTCTGGAAACACCATATATTTT. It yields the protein CAWSPSGNTIYF.

The CDR3 spells CAIGAGQGYEQYV. Here the CDR3 DNA reads TGTGCCATCGGTGCGGGACAGGGCTACGAGCAGTACGTC. This chain connects TRBV10-3 to TRBJ2-7; 9 nucleotides match TRBD1. The J segment lost 3 bases and the V segment lost 8 bases, leaving 5 bases of the junction unmatched. The CDR3 runs 13 residues. Germline assignment: CDR1 ENHRY and CDR2 SYGVKD.

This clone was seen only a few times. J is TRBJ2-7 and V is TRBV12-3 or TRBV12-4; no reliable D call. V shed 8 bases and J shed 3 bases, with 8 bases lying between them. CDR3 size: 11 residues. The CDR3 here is CASGRNYEQYF. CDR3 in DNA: TGTGCCAGCGGCCGAAACTACGAGCAGTACTTC.

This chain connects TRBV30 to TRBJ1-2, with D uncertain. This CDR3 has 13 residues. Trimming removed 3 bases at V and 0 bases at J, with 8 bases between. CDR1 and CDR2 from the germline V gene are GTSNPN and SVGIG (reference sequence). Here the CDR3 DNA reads TGTGCCTGGAGGGCCCTAGCTAACTATGGCTACACCTTC. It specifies CAWRALANYGYTF.

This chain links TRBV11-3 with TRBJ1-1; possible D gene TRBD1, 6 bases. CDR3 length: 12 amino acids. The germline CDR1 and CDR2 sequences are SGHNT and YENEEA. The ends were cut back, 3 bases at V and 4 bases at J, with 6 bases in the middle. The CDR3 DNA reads TGTGCCAGCAGCTTCAGGGGCACTGAAGCTTTCTTT. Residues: CASSFRGTEAFF.

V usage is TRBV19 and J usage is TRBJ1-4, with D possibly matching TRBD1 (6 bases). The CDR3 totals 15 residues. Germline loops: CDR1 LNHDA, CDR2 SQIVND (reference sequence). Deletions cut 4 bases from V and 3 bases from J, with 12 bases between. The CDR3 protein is CASSRRTASNEKLFF. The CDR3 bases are TGTGCCAGTAGTAGAAGGACAGCGTCTAATGAAAAACTGTTTTTT. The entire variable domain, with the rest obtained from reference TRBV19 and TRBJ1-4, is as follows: DGGITQSPKYLFRKEGQNVTLSCEQNLNHDAMYWYRQDPGQGLRLIYYSQIVNDFQKGDIAEGYSVSREKKESFPLTVTSAQKNPTAFYLCASSRRTASNEKLFFGSGTQLSVL.

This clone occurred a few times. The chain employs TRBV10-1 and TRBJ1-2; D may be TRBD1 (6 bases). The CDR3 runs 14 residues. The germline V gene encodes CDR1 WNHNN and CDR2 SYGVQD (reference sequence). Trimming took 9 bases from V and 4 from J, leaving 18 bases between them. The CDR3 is CARAPRGHPYGYTF. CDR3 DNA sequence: TGCGCCAGAGCTCCAAGGGGACATCCCTATGGCTACACCTTC.

The DNA of the CDR3 is TGTGCCAGCAGTCGGACAGGTGAGACCTACAATGAGCAGTTCTTC. As protein: CASSRTGETYNEQFF. The gene calls are TRBV6-4 and TRBJ2-1; 7 bases align to TRBD1. In germline, CDR1 is MRHNA, CDR2 SNTAGT. This CDR3 has 15 residues. Trimming removed 5 bases from V and 2 bases from J; junction bases left unmatched: 6.

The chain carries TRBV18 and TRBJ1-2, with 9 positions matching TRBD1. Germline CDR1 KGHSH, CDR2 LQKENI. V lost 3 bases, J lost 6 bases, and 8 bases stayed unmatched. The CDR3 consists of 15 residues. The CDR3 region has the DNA TGTGCCAGCTCACCGAGGGACAGGGTTCTTAATGGCTACACCTTC. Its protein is CASSPRDRVLNGYTF.

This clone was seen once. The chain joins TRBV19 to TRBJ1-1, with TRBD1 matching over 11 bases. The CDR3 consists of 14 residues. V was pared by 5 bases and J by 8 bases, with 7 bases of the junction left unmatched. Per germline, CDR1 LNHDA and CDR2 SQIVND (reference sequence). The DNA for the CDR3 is TGTGCCAGTAGTTCAAGGACAGGGGGCACCGAAGCTTTCTTT. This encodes CASSSRTGGTEAFF.

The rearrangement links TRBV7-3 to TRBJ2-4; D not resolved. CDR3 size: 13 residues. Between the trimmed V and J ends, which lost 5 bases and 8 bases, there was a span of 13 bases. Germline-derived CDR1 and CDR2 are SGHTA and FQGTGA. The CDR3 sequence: CASSLSESDIQYF. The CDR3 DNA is TGTGCCAGCAGCCTCTCGGAGTCGGACATTCAGTACTTC.

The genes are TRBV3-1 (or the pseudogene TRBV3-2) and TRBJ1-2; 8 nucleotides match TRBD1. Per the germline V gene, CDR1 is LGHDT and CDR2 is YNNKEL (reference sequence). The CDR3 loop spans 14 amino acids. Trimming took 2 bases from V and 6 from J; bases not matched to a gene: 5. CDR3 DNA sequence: TGTGCCAGCAGCCAATTCTCAGGGGGCCATGGCTACACCTTC. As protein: CASSQFSGGHGYTF.

Written as DNA, the CDR3 is TGTGCCAGCAGCCCCGGGACAGTCCCTTCCGGGGAGCTGTTTTTT. It translates to CASSPGTVPSGELFF. This chain joins TRBV7-8 and TRBJ2-2; 7 positions match TRBD1. CDR1 is SGHVS, CDR2 FQNEAQ, per germline. This CDR3 contains 15 residues. J gave up 6 bases and V 5 bases, and 9 bases lay outside the gene matches.

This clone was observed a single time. Written as DNA, the CDR3 is TGTGCCAGCAGCCCCCGAGGCCAGGGGGCGAGCAATCAGCCCCAGCATTTT. Translated: CASSPRGQGASNQPQHF. This chain connects TRBV7-9 to TRBJ1-5; 8 bases align to TRBD1. The CDR3 loop spans 17 amino acids. The germline V gene has CDR1 SEHNR and CDR2 FQNEAQ (reference sequence). Trimming at V came to 5 bases and at J to 1 base, leaving 10 bases not matched to a gene.

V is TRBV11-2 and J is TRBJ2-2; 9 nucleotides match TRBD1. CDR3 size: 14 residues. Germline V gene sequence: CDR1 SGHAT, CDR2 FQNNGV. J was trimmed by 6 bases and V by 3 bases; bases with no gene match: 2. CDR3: CASSFGTGPGELFF. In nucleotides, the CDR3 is TGTGCCAGCAGCTTCGGGACAGGGCCCGGGGAGCTGTTTTTT.

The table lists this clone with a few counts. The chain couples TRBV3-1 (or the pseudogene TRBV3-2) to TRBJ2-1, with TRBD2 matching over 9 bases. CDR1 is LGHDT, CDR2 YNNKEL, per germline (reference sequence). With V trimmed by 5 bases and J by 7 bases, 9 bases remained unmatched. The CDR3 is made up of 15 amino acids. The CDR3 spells CASSFSGGRHNEQFF. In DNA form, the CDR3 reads TGTGCCAGCAGCTTTAGCGGGGGAAGGCATAATGAGCAGTTCTTC.

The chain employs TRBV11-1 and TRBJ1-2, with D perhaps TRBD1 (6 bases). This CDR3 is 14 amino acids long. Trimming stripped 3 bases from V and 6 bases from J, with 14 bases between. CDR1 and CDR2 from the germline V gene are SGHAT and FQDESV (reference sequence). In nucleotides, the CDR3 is TGTGCCAGCAGCTTCGGGGGGCTTAAGGATGGCTACACCTTC. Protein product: CASSFGGLKDGYTF.